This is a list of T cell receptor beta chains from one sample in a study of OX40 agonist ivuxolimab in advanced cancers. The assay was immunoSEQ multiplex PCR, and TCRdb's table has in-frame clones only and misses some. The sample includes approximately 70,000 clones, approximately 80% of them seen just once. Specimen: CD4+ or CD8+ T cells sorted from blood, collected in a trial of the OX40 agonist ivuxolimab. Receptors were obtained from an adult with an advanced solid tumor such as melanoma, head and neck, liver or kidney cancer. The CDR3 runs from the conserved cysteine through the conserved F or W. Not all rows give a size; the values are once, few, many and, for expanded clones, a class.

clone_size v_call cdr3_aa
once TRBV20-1 CSLELYNEQFF
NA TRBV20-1 CSGDRAYEQYF
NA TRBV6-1 CASSYGGSNQPQHF
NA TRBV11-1 CASSYVDRGTEAFF
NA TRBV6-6 CASSTRPNSPLHF
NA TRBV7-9 CASSLAIGPENTGELFF
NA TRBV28 CASSLLDRGFNQPQHF
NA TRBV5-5 CASSLEPGYYEQYF
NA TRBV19 CASSPAGGLAEQFF
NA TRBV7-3 CASSQVSGYGYTF
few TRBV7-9 CASSSSLDRGDTEAFF
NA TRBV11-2 CASSLEWMSSYNEQFF
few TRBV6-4 CASREVPGGGYGYTF
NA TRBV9 CASSVKGAHEKLFF
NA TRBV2 CASSEGIF
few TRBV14 CASSQDKSGGVYNEQFF
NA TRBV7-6 CASSLGPTVAGSYEQYF
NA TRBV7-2 CASSLGGTMEPQHF
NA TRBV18 CASSRDSYNSPLHF
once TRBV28 CASTTTGGGPTGELFF
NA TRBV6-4 CASSDGVRGIQYF
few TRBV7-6 CASSPVEGGNQPQHF
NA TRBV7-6 CASSLADRGTDTQYF